A single sample gave rise to the 17 T cell receptor beta chains below, sequenced in a study of CD8 T cells in ankylosing spondylitis. General study results and limits: Seemingly distinctive of ankylosing spondylitis blood was a TCR beta motif formed by eight highly homologous variants.

Their antigen targets remain unknown. TCRdb analysed the 5' RACE reads with MiXCR anew, one entry per CDR3 protein. In the table there are a few hundred thousand distinct CDR3 sequences, more than 9.5% of which are singletons. Sample: blood, either unsorted or a sorted T cell fraction (not recorded which). Source of these receptors: a male donor with ankylosing spondylitis.

Only a few counts were recorded for this clonotype. This chain links TRBV4-2 with TRBJ2-1; D is perhaps TRBD2 (5 bases). Trimming shortened V by 0 bases and J by 0 bases, and 12 bases separated the two germline ends. Germline V gene lookup returns CDR1 LGHNA and CDR2 YNFKEQ. This CDR3 has 17 residues. The CDR3 sequence: CASSQDRGPRSYNEQFF. CDR3 DNA sequence: TGTGCCAGCAGCCAAGATCGCGGGCCCCGCTCCTACAATGAGCAGTTCTTC.

This clonotype has just a few counts. The chain is built from TRBV30 and TRBJ1-1; D unresolved. The CDR3 length is 13 residues. In germline, CDR1 is GTSNPN, CDR2 SVGIG (reference sequence). V dropped 0 bases and J dropped 0 bases, with 5 bases sitting between them. DNA for the CDR3: TGTGCCTGGAGTGTACTGGTGAACACTGAAGCTTTCTTT. Translating gives CAWSVLVNTEAFF. Full variable domain (remainder filled in from reference TRBV30 and TRBJ1-1): SQTIHQWPATLVQPVGSPLSLECTVEGTSNPNLYWYRQAAGRGLQLLFYSVGIGQISSEVPQNLSASRPQDRQFILSSKKLLLSDSGFYLCAWSVLVNTEAFFGQGTRLTVV.

This clonotype occurred a few times. V usage is TRBV7-9 and J usage is TRBJ1-4, with TRBD1 matching over 8 bases. Germline V gives CDR1 SEHNR, CDR2 FQNEAQ (reference sequence). V shed 4 bases, J shed 5 bases, and the junction held 6 bases outside the gene matches. CDR3 length: 15 amino acids. This CDR3 is CASSYGQGQNEKLFF. As DNA, the CDR3 is TGTGCCAGCAGCTACGGACAGGGCCAAAATGAAAAACTGTTTTTT.

The chain recombines TRBV29-1 with TRBJ1-1; 12 nucleotides line up with TRBD1. This CDR3 is built from 13 residues. V gave up 6 bases and J gave up 5 bases; unmatched junction bases: 4. Germline CDR1 SQVTM, CDR2 ANQGSEA. CDR3 sequence: CSVGDRGRTEAFF. In nucleotides, the CDR3 is TGCAGCGTGGGGGACAGGGGGCGTACTGAAGCTTTCTTT.

This clonotype appeared a few times. This chain connects TRBV20-1 to TRBJ2-7, with D unresolved. The CDR3 covers 13 residues. The germline V and J ends were trimmed by 7 bases and 2 bases, with 15 bases remaining between them. Germline V gene sequence: CDR1 DFQATT, CDR2 SNEGSKA (reference sequence). As DNA, the CDR3 is TGCAGTGAATCTCGCCGCCCAGCCTACGAGCAGTACTTC. As protein: CSESRRPAYEQYF.

The CDR3 DNA sequence: TGTGCCAGCAGCTTGGGACAGGGGGCGAACTACTATGGCTACACCTTC. Its translation: CASSLGQGANYYGYTF. The V and J genes are TRBV5-6 and TRBJ1-2, with 10 bases that match TRBD1. With V trimmed by 0 bases and J by 3 bases, 5 bases remained unmatched. CDR1 SGHDT and CDR2 YYEEEE come from the germline V gene. This CDR3 region has 16 residues.

This clonotype has just a few counts. The gene calls are TRBV20-1 and TRBJ2-4; a possible D gene is TRBD1 (6 bases). The CDR3 runs 12 residues. Germline V CDR1 and CDR2: DFQATT, SNEGSKA (reference sequence). The CDR3 protein is CRSRVGGDIQYF. The DNA of the CDR3 is TGCAGGTCTAGAGTAGGGGGAGACATTCAGTACTTC.

The V call is TRBV11-2, the J call TRBJ2-1, with D perhaps matching TRBD2 (5 bases). The CDR3 has 13 amino acids. Trimming removed 5 bases at V and 10 bases at J, with 15 bases between. The germline V gene encodes CDR1 SGHAT and CDR2 FQNNGV. The CDR3 spells CASSPRPSGEQFF. DNA of the CDR3: TGTGCCAGCAGCCCCCGGCCCTCGGGAGAGCAGTTCTTC.

In this sample, this clonotype turned up many times. The V call is TRBV29-1, the J call TRBJ2-5, with a weak D call TRBD1 (6 bases). Trimming shortened V by 7 bases and J by 2 bases, and 14 bases separated the two germline ends. Germline assignment: CDR1 SQVTM and CDR2 ANQGSEA. This CDR3 has 13 residues. CDR3 nucleotide sequence: TGCAGCGGATCAACAGGGTTGCAAGAGACCCAGTACTTC. This sequence encodes CSGSTGLQETQYF.

This clonotype was seen ten or more times. V and J are TRBV6-5 and TRBJ1-1; D is unclear. This CDR3 has 15 amino acids. The V gene lost 2 bases and the J gene lost 0 bases, with 10 bases spanning the gap. Germline CDR1 MNHEY, CDR2 SVGAGI. The CDR3 reads CASSYRSNLNTEAFF. DNA for the CDR3: TGTGCCAGCAGTTACCGGTCCAACCTGAACACTGAAGCTTTCTTT.

V is TRBV7-2 and J is TRBJ2-7; a weak D match, TRBD2 (6 bases). The germline V and J ends were trimmed by 3 bases and 6 bases, with 12 bases remaining between them. The CDR3 has 13 residues. Germline loops: CDR1 SGHTA, CDR2 FQGNSA. CDR3: CASSLEGPAEQYF. For the CDR3, the DNA is TGTGCCAGCAGCTTGGAGGGACCCGCCGAGCAGTACTTC.

The V and J genes are TRBV6-1 and TRBJ1-1; 11 nucleotides line up with TRBD1. CDR3 length: 15 residues. Germline V gene data show CDR1 as MNHNS and CDR2 as SASEGT. J lost 4 bases, V lost 9 bases, and 10 bases had no gene match. In DNA, the CDR3 is TGTGCCAGTTCAAGGGACAGGGGGTTTGGCACTGAAGCTTTCTTT. Translation: CASSRDRGFGTEAFF.

This clonotype appeared a few times. The chain carries TRBV10-3 and TRBJ2-1; no firm D call. The V gene's germline CDR1 is ENHRY and CDR2 SYGVKD. The CDR3 spans 14 residues. V was trimmed by 8 bases and J by 9 bases, leaving 20 bases between them. The CDR3 nucleotides read TGTGCCATCCTACGAAGTGAAACTACCGGTGAGCAGTTCTTC. This translates into CAILRSETTGEQFF.

The rearrangement joins TRBV18 to TRBJ2-3; no reliable D call. Trimming shortened V by 3 bases and J by 0 bases, and 7 bases separated the two germline ends. In germline, CDR1 is KGHSH, CDR2 LQKENI. CDR3 size: 14 residues. The DNA of the CDR3 is TGTGCCAGCTCACCGCGACGGAGCACAGATACGCAGTATTTT. It translates to CASSPRRSTDTQYF.

This clonotype was counted at least ten times. The chain is built from TRBV10-3 and TRBJ2-1; D gene unclear. V was clipped by 4 bases and J by 5 bases, with 12 bases between them. The germline gives CDR1 ENHRY, CDR2 SYGVKD. The CDR3 spans 14 residues. CDR3 sequence: CAISVTQNNNEQFF. The CDR3 DNA sequence: TGTGCCATCAGTGTGACGCAAAATAACAATGAGCAGTTCTTC.

The rearrangement uses TRBV14 and TRBJ2-5; 8 bases map to TRBD2. This CDR3 is 14 amino acids long. The germline V gene encodes CDR1 SGHDN and CDR2 FVKESK. Trimming at V came to 3 bases and at J to 5 bases, leaving 5 bases not matched to a gene. CDR3 DNA: TGTGCCAGCAGCCACATTCTAGCGGGCGAGACCCAGTACTTC. This codes for CASSHILAGETQYF.

The gene calls are TRBV4-2 and TRBJ2-1; D ambiguous. Trimming removed 0 bases from V and 7 bases from J, with 10 bases in between. Germline V gene data show CDR1 as LGHNA and CDR2 as YNFKEQ. The CDR3 spans 14 residues. The CDR3 nucleotides are TGTGCCAGCAGCCAAGAGGTGAAGAGGAATGAGCAGTTCTTC. Encoded protein: CASSQEVKRNEQFF.